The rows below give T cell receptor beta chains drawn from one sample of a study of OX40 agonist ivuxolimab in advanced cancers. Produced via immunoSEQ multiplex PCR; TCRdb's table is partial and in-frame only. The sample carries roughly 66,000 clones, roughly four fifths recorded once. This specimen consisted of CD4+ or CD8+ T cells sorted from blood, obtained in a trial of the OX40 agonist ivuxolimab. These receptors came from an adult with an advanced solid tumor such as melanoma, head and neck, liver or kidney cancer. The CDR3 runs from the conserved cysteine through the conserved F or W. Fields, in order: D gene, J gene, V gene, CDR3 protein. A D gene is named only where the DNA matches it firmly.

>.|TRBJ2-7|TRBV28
CASMGVTYEQYF
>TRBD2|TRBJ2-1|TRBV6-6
CASRGLADEIF
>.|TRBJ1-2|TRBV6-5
CASSPRGANYGYTF
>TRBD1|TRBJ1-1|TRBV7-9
CASSSDRGAGVAEAFF
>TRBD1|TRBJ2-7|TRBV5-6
CASSLPPGQVTYEQYF
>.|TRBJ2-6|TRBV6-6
CASSYSGVGANVLTF
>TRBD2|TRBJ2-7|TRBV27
CASSSLYRGDYEQYF
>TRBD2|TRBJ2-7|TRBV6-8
CASSYPGAGSGLAGGAYEQYF
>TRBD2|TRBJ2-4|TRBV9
CASSAGLAGDPKNIQYF
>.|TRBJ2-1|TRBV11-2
CASSLFGTPKGNEQFF
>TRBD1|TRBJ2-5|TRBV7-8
CASRRITGGYGETQYF
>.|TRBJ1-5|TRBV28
CASSSPQGLHQPQHF
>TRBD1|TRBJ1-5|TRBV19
CASSPLDRNQPQHF
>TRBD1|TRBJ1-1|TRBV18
CASSPRQGVGEAFF
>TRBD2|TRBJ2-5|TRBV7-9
CASSPGLAYYF
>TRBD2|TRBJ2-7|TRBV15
CATSRRLAGGLSYEQYF
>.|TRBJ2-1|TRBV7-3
CASSQSTGLQFF
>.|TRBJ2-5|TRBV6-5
CASRSEETQYF
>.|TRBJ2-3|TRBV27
CASSLLGTDTQYF